This T cell receptor beta chain derives from a study of STAT5B mutations in CD4+ large granular lymphocyte leukemia. Overall study findings and caveats: Without putative leukemic clones, patient CD4-sorted repertoires remained more clonal than healthy CD4+ repertoires.

Sequencing was at survey level. TCRdb's copy holds only in-frame clones and misses some; the assay was immunoSEQ multiplex PCR. The sample lists tens of thousands of clones, 60% to 80% occurring once. Trimming left V 2 bases short and J 8 bases short, with 15 bases between. Germline CDR1 and CDR2: MNHNY and SVGAGI (reference sequence). The CDR3 runs to 14 residues. Comment on this clone: What it binds is not known.

The TCR originated in a human donor in good health. The chain uses TRBV6-6 and TRBJ1-2; weak D call: TRBD1 (6 bases). The specimen was CD4+ T cells from blood buffy coats. In nucleotides, the CDR3 is TGTGCCAGCAGTTACCCGGGACAAAATGCCGGCTACACCTTC. It specifies CASSYPGQNAGYTF.